This record covers a single TCR beta chain. The junction and the germline gene differ at one end; a read error may be behind it. The data were taken from a study of tumor-infiltrating lymphocytes in oesophageal squamous cell carcinoma. TCRdb re-called the PCR reads through MiXCR, storing one row per CDR3 protein. There are under 20,000 distinct CDR3 sequences in the sample; 45% to 55% occur only once, and less than 25% lies in the top ten. The CDR3 is made up of 18 amino acids. This chain links TRBV12-3 or TRBV12-4 with TRBJ1-5, with unresolved D. Sample: esophageal tumor tissue. The TCR originated in a male donor with esophageal squamous cell carcinoma. This chain's CDR3 is CASSLAGSLGRNNQPQHF. The CDR3 nucleotides are TGTGCCAGCAGTCTAGCCGGTTCGTTAGGCAGGAACAATCAGCCCCAGCATTTT.